This T cell receptor beta chain derives from a study of T cells after somatic rescue of genetic block. Germline CDR1 reads MGHDK; CDR2 reads SYGVNS. V lost 5 bases and J 6 bases, leaving 8 bases between the germline ends. The CDR3 spans 12 residues. This table comes from immunoSEQ multiplex PCR, and its TCRdb copy is limited to in-frame clones, with some not included. The table records tens of thousands of clones, 90% to 97% of them present only once. The source is a child younger than two. Sequencing was performed on peripheral blood mononuclear cells (PBMCs). The gene calls are TRBV25-1 and TRBJ2-1; perhaps TRBD2 as D (6 bases). The CDR3 is CASSYGGNEQFF. The CDR3 DNA sequence: TGTGCCAGCAGTTACGGGGGCAATGAGCAGTTCTTC.